Sequencing of this T cell receptor (beta chain) was carried out in a study of response to subunit inactivated influenza vaccine. TCRdb called the RT-PCR reads again in MiXCR, with one record for every CDR3 protein. The data contain about 650,000 distinct CDR3 sequences, approximately 15% of them singletons. Study-wide findings and caveats: Authors proposed each seasonal influenza vaccination draws in few new T cells.

Trimming pared 5 bases from V and 5 bases from J, leaving 15 bases between. The CDR3 is 14 residues long. Turning to this clonotype: What it binds is unknown.

The gene calls are TRBV12-3 or TRBV12-4 and TRBJ1-1, with TRBD1 as a possible D gene (5 bases). This clonotype originated in a man aged 50-60 years who received an inactivated influenza vaccine. The sample consisted of PBMCs from blood, taken 11 to 12 days after vaccination. CDR3 protein: CASSPGSGRTEAFF. The CDR3 DNA reads as TGTGCCAGCAGTCCAGGGTCGGGAAGGACTGAAGCTTTCTTT.